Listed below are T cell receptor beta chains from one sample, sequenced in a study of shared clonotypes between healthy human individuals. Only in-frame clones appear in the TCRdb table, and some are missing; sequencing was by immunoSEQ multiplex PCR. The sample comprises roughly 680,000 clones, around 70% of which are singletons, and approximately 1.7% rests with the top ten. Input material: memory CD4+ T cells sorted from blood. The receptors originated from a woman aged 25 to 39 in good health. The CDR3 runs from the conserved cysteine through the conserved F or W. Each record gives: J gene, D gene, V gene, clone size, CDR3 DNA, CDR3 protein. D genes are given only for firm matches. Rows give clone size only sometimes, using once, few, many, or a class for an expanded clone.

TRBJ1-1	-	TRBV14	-	TGTGCCAGCAGCCAGTCGATCAGGGCGGACACTGAAGCTTTCTTT	CASSQSIRADTEAFF
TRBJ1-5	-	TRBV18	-	TGTGCCAGCTCACCAGGGAGCCCAGGGAGCAATCAGCCCCAGCATTTT	CASSPGSPGSNQPQHF
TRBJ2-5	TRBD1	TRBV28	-	TGTGCCAGCAGTTCGGGACAGGGGGCTAGGGAGACCCAGTACTTC	CASSSGQGARETQYF
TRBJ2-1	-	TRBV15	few	TGTGCCACCAGCAGAGATCGCCGGGCCTCCAATGAGCAGTTCTTC	CATSRDRRASNEQFF
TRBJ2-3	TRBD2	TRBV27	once	TGTGCCAGCAAGGGCCTAGCGGTCACAGATACGCAGTATTTT	CASKGLAVTDTQYF
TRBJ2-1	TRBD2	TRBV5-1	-	TGCGCCAGCAGCCCGACTAGCGGGAGCTCCTACAATGAGCAGTTCTTC	CASSPTSGSSYNEQFF
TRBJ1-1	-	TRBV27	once	TGTGCCAGCAGTCTCCTTTTAACAGGGCAGGCTTTCTTT	CASSLLLTGQAFF
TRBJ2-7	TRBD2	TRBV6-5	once	TGTGCCAGCAGGACTAGCGGGAGATACGAGCAGTACTTC	CASRTSGRYEQYF
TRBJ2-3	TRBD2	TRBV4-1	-	TGCGCCAGCAGCCAGCCGGGGGGTTCAAGGTATTTT	CASSQPGGSRYF
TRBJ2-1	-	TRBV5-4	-	TGTGCCAGCAGCTTACAGAGCGATGACAATGAGCAGTTCTTC	CASSLQSDDNEQFF
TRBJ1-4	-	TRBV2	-	TGTGCCAGCAGTGATACAAGAACGAGTGAAAAACTGTTTTTT	CASSDTRTSEKLFF
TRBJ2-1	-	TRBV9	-	TGTGCCAGCAGCGTAGGCACAATGAAGGAGGAGCAGTTCTTC	CASSVGTMKEEQFF
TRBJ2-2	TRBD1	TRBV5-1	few	TGCGCCAGCAGCATCGACAGGGAAAACACCGGGGAGCTGTTTTTT	CASSIDRENTGELFF
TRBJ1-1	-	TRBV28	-	TGTGCCAGCAGTTTAGGGTCCCTTAAGAACACTGAAGCTTTCTTT	CASSLGSLKNTEAFF
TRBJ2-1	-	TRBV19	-	TGTGCCAGTAGCTACACCCCGAGCTCCTACAATGAGCAGTTCTTC	CASSYTPSSYNEQFF
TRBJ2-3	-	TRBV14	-	TGTGCCAGCAGCCAAGATCTCTCAGGGCCAGGGATTACCACAGATACGCAGTATTTT	CASSQDLSGPGITTDTQYF
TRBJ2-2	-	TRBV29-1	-	TGCAGCGTTGACTACTATAACACCGGGGAGCTGTTTTTT	CSVDYYNTGELFF
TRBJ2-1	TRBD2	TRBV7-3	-	TGTGCCAGCAGCTCCCCGGGACTAGCGGGAGGGAATGAGCAGTTCTTC	CASSSPGLAGGNEQFF
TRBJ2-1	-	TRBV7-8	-	TGTGCCAGCAGCTTAGCGCGGGCACCAACCTACAATGAGCAGTTCTTC	CASSLARAPTYNEQFF
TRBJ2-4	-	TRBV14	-	TGTGCCAGTGGACCGACTAGGCCGGGAAACATTCAGTACTTC	CASGPTRPGNIQYF
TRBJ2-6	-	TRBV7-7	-	TGTGCCAGCAGCCCCACCCCTGGGGCCAACGTCCTGACTTTC	CASSPTPGANVLTF
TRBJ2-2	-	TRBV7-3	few	TGTGCCAGCAGCTCGGACACGAACACCGGGGAGCTGTTTTTT	CASSSDTNTGELFF
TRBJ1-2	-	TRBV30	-	TGTGCCTGGATGGGCAGGGCCGGCTACACCTTC	CAWMGRAGYTF
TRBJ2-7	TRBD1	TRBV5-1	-	TGCGCCAGCAGCCGGGACAGCCAAGACCTTTACGAGCAGTACTTC	CASSRDSQDLYEQYF
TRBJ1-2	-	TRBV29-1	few	TGCAGCGACAGGTCCCCCTATGGCTACACCTTC	CSDRSPYGYTF
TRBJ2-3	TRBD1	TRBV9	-	TGTGCCAGCAGCGTAAAACCGGGACAGGGGGCCTTAGATACGCAGTATTTT	CASSVKPGQGALDTQYF
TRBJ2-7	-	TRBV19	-	TGTGCCAGTACCCCGGGGGACAACTTCTACGAGCAGTACTTC	CASTPGDNFYEQYF
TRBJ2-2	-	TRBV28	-	TGTGCCGCCCAGAGGTGGGCAGGGGATACCGGGGAGCTGTTTTTT	CAAQRWAGDTGELFF
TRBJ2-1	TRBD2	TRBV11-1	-	TGTGCCAGCAGCTCCCAGGGACTAGCGAGGAATGAGCAGTTCTTC	CASSSQGLARNEQFF
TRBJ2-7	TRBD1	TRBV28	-	TGTGCCAGCACCGCAAGTGGGGGACAGGGGGTCTACGAGCAGTACTTC	CASTASGGQGVYEQYF
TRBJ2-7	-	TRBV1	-	TGCACCAGCAGTAACACAGCAGGTTGGGACGAGCAGTACTTC	CTSSNTAGWDEQYF
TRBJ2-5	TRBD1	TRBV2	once	TGTGCCAGCGTAAGGACAGGGTACGAAGAGACCCAGTACTTC	CASVRTGYEETQYF
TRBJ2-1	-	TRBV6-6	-	TGTGCCAGCAGCCCATCTCAGTCCCACAATGAGCAGTTCTTC	CASSPSQSHNEQFF
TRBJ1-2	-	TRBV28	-	TGTGCCAGCACCCCAGGGACATTTTTCTATGGCTACACCTTC	CASTPGTFFYGYTF
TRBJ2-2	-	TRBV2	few	TGTGCCAGCAGTGAAACCGGGACCTCGAACGCCGGGGAGCTGTTTTTT	CASSETGTSNAGELFF
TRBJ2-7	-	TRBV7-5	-	TGTGTACCACACCGAGCCCCCCACGAGCAGTACTTC	CVPHRAPHEQYF
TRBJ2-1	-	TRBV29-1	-	TGCAGCGTTGAAGGGGACAAGCAGTTCTTC	CSVEGDKQFF
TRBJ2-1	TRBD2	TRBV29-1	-	TGCAGCGTTGATTCGGTTGGACTAGCCTACAATGAGCAGTTCTTC	CSVDSVGLAYNEQFF
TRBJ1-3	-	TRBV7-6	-	TGTGCCAGCAGCTTAGCGCTTCCGACAGGACCTGGAAACACCATATATTTT	CASSLALPTGPGNTIYF
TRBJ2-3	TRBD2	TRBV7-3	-	TGTGCCAGCAGCTTACAAGCGGGAGGGAACACAGATACGCAGTATTTT	CASSLQAGGNTDTQYF
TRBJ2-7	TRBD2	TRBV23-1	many	TGCGCCAGCAGTCAATATAGCGGGAGGGCCAGGAACGAGCAGTACTTC	CASSQYSGRARNEQYF
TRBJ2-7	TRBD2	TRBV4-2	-	TGTGCCAGCAGCCAAGATCTTAGAGGGAGGGCCTTCTACGAGCAGTACTTC	CASSQDLRGRAFYEQYF
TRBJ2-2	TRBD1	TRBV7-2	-	TGTGCCAGCAGCTTCCCGGGACAGGGAAGCGGGGAGCTGTTTTTT	CASSFPGQGSGELFF
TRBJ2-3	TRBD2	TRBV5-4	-	TGTGCCAGCAGCTGGACTAGCGGGAGGGCCACAGATACGCAGTATTTT	CASSWTSGRATDTQYF
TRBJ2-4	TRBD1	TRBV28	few	TGTGCCAGCAGTTTTCCCGGGGACAGGGGAGACATTCAGTACTTC	CASSFPGDRGDIQYF
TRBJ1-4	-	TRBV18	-	TGTGCCAGCTCACCAGCAGACGCTTACGAAAAACTGTTTTTT	CASSPADAYEKLFF
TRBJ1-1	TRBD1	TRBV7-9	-	TGTGCCAGCACCGTTCAGACAGGGGGGAACACTGAAGCTTTCTTT	CASTVQTGGNTEAFF